The next 20 T cell receptor beta chains were all read from a single sample in a study of T cell responses to AZD1222 COVID-19 vaccine. Assay: immunoSEQ multiplex PCR; the TCRdb copy retains only in-frame clones and omits some. The data show 100,000 to 150,000 clones, around 89% seen once. The sample here was peripheral blood, taken on day 0 of AZD1222 vaccination. Receptors originate from an adult in good health.

The chain combines TRBV6-5 with TRBJ1-2, with unresolved D. From germline, CDR1 is MNHEY and CDR2 SVGAGI. Between the trimmed V and J ends, which lost 0 bases and 4 bases, there was a span of 15 bases. The CDR3 runs to 16 residues. The CDR3 sequence: CASSYSMAGQIYGYTF. CDR3 sequence (DNA): TGTGCCAGCAGTTACTCGATGGCCGGGCAGATCTATGGCTACACCTTC.

The sample holds one count of this clone. The rearrangement uses TRBV2 and TRBJ2-7; D is unclear. Germline V gives CDR1 SNHLY, CDR2 FYNNEI. This CDR3 spans 15 amino acids. V was trimmed by 0 bases and J by 2 bases, leaving 11 bases between them. DNA of the CDR3: TGTGCCAGCAGTGAAGCGCGCGTTTCCCCCTACGAGCAGTACTTC. This codes for CASSEARVSPYEQYF.

This chain uses TRBV30 with TRBJ2-3; D uncertain. The V gene's germline CDR1 is GTSNPN and CDR2 SVGIG (reference sequence). This CDR3 contains 13 residues. The V and J ends lost 2 bases and 4 bases respectively, with 10 bases between them. CDR3 loop: CAWSLWEADTQYF. In DNA, the CDR3 is TGTGCCTGGAGTTTGTGGGAAGCAGATACGCAGTATTTT.

V is TRBV11-2 and J is TRBJ1-1; D gene unclear. Germline V lookup: CDR1 SGHAT, CDR2 FQNNGV. The V end was cut by 5 bases, the J end by 1 base, with 14 bases between. This CDR3 has 15 amino acids. The CDR3 sequence: CASSHSATQNTEAFF. The DNA for the CDR3 is TGTGCCAGCAGCCATTCGGCGACACAGAACACTGAAGCTTTCTTT.

This chain connects TRBV19 to TRBJ2-2; 12 positions match TRBD2. The germline V gene has CDR1 LNHDA and CDR2 SQIVND (reference sequence). The junction had 15 bases not matched to a gene; V was cut back by 3 bases and J by 1 base. This CDR3 has 21 residues. The CDR3: CASSIVRFGTSGRVNTGELFF. The CDR3 DNA is TGTGCCAGTAGTATTGTGCGGTTCGGGACTAGCGGGCGAGTGAACACCGGGGAGCTGTTTTTT.

This chain links TRBV5-1 with TRBJ2-1; TRBD2 matches at 11 bases. CDR1 and CDR2 (germline): SGHRS, YFSETQ. The CDR3 sequence is 16 residues long. V lost 0 bases to trimming and J lost 7 bases; unmatched junction nucleotides: 6. This chain's CDR3 is CASSLDLRLAGNEQFF. DNA for the CDR3: TGCGCCAGCAGCTTGGATCTTAGACTAGCGGGAAATGAGCAGTTCTTC.

The J gene is TRBJ1-2, the V gene TRBV6-5; no reliable D call. The CDR3 sequence is 15 residues long. Germline V gives CDR1 MNHEY, CDR2 SVGAGI. V was clipped by 5 bases and J by 2 bases, with 15 bases between them. CDR3 residues: CASSNLGVDNYGYTF. CDR3 in DNA: TGTGCCAGCAGTAACCTTGGGGTGGACAACTATGGCTACACCTTC.

J is TRBJ1-1 and V is TRBV10-3, with 8 nucleotides matching TRBD1. Germline trimming cut 8 bases from V and 5 bases from J; bases unmatched to any gene: 10. Germline V gene sequence: CDR1 ENHRY, CDR2 SYGVKD. CDR3 size: 14 residues. Written as DNA, the CDR3 is TGTGCCATCGCTTCTCAGGGGGCGAAGACTGAAGCTTTCTTT. The encoded protein is CAIASQGAKTEAFF.

The chain is built from TRBV28 and TRBJ2-5, with D possibly matching TRBD1 (6 bases). The ends were cut back, 10 bases at V and 5 bases at J, with 20 bases in the middle. There are 14 residues in the CDR3. Germline values: CDR1 MDHEN, CDR2 SYDVKM. CDR3 in amino acids: CAIRRTGTRETQYF. The CDR3 nucleotides are TGTGCCATCCGTCGTACCGGGACACGGGAGACCCAGTACTTC.

The chain links TRBV27 to TRBJ2-3; D not certain. The CDR3 length is 14 residues. From germline, CDR1 is MNHEY and CDR2 SMNVEV (reference sequence). V lost 2 bases and J 4 bases, leaving 10 bases between the germline ends. CDR3 region: CASSLGPGPDTQYF. CDR3 in DNA: TGTGCCAGCAGTTTAGGTCCCGGGCCAGATACGCAGTATTTT.

V and J are TRBV19 and TRBJ1-4, with D uncertain. Trimming shortened V by 6 bases and J by 3 bases, and 11 bases separated the two germline ends. The germline V gene has CDR1 LNHDA and CDR2 SQIVND (reference sequence). The CDR3 is 14 residues long. The CDR3 DNA is TGTGCCAGTAGCCTCAGGATAGCTAATGAAAAACTGTTTTTT. This encodes CASSLRIANEKLFF.

The chain couples TRBV6-2 or TRBV6-3 to TRBJ2-1; the D gene is possibly TRBD2 (5 bases). V was pared by 0 bases and J by 9 bases, with 9 bases between. CDR1 is MNHEY and CDR2 is SVGEGT in the germline V gene. The CDR3 sequence is 13 residues long. The CDR3 spells CASSYSWETEQFF. The CDR3 coding sequence is TGTGCCAGCAGTTACTCTTGGGAGACTGAGCAGTTCTTC.

The V gene is TRBV7-6, the J gene TRBJ2-7; TRBD2 matches at 9 bases. The CDR3 sequence is 18 residues long. The germline gives CDR1 SGHVS, CDR2 FNYEAQ. J lost 3 bases, V lost 5 bases, and 17 bases had no gene match. This chain's CDR3 is CASSPRVASGANRYEQYF. CDR3 sequence (DNA): TGTGCCAGCAGCCCTCGAGTGGCTAGCGGGGCCAATCGCTACGAGCAGTACTTC.

This clone was counted between two and nine times. The chain employs TRBV9 and TRBJ2-1, with 10 bases that match TRBD2. CDR1 SGDLS and CDR2 YYNGEE come from the germline V gene. This CDR3 region has 17 residues. V lost 0 bases and J lost 7; bases outside the gene matches: 10. CDR3 protein: CASSVDLAGVMGNEQFF. The CDR3 DNA is TGTGCCAGCAGCGTAGATCTAGCGGGAGTAATGGGGAATGAGCAGTTCTTC.

V gene TRBV6-5 combines with J gene TRBJ2-7; D could derive from TRBD1 or TRBD2 (5 bases each). The length of the CDR3 is 15 residues. The germline V gene encodes CDR1 MNHEY and CDR2 SVGAGI. The V end lost 0 bases, the J end lost 6 bases, and 15 bases lay between the germline ends. The CDR3 region has the DNA TGTGCCAGCAGTTACTCGAGAACAGGTGGGGGCGAGCAGTACTTC. Protein sequence: CASSYSRTGGGEQYF.

This chain connects TRBV5-1 to TRBJ2-2; tentative D call: TRBD1 (6 bases). The germline V and J ends were trimmed by 0 bases and 6 bases, with 9 bases remaining between them. Looked up from germline, CDR1 is SGHRS and CDR2 is YFSETQ. This CDR3 has 14 amino acids. Written as DNA, the CDR3 is TGCGCCAGCAGCTTGGTCCCAGGGGCCGGGGAGCTGTTTTTT. Its translation is CASSLVPGAGELFF.

The V call is TRBV7-9, the J call TRBJ2-2, with TRBD2 identical over 7 bases. The V and J ends lost 8 bases and 3 bases, in that order; junction bases with no gene match: 9. CDR1 is SEHNR and CDR2 is FQNEAQ in the germline V gene (reference sequence). The length of the CDR3 is 15 residues. The CDR3 DNA reads as TGTGCCAGCTTCCAGGGCGGGAGAGACACCGGGGAGCTGTTTTTT. It codes for CASFQGGRDTGELFF.

This chain joins TRBV6-5 and TRBJ2-7; D remains unclear. The CDR3 has 14 residues. Trimming pared 7 bases from V and 5 bases from J, leaving 18 bases between. Germline V gene data show CDR1 as MNHEY and CDR2 as SVGAGI. CDR3 sequence (DNA): TGTGCCAGCAACCCCTTGGCGAGCAAGGACGAGCAGTACTTC. As protein: CASNPLASKDEQYF.

This clone was counted a single time. CDR3 DNA sequence: TGTGCCATCAGTGAGCGACAGGGGGTATATGGCTACACCTTC. Amino acids: CAISERQGVYGYTF. The chain uses TRBV10-3 and TRBJ1-2; 9 bases are shared with TRBD1. Trimming cost V 2 bases and J 5 bases; bases outside gene matches: 3. Germline CDR1 and CDR2: ENHRY and SYGVKD. There are 14 residues in the CDR3.

The gene calls are TRBV28 and TRBJ2-5, with 7 bases aligning to TRBD2. Germline loops: CDR1 MDHEN, CDR2 SYDVKM. The length of the CDR3 is 16 residues. V shed 5 bases and J 0 bases; nucleotides not matched to a gene: 9. Here the CDR3 reads CASSPVAGVYQETQYF. The CDR3 DNA is TGTGCCAGCAGTCCCGTGGCGGGAGTGTACCAAGAGACCCAGTACTTC.